This TCR beta chain was identified in a study of T cell changes during pregnancy in multiple sclerosis (dated by TCRdb to between 2017 and 2020). Background on the whole study: Changes in the T cell repertoire over the course of pregnancy were examined in this study in women with multiple sclerosis.

In regard to this clone: Its antigen has not been determined. No base qualities exist here, and no much larger clone lies one base off it.

Including the terminal cysteine and phenylalanine, the CDR3 comprises 15 residues. The read is trimmed to its CDR3 DNA, 45 bases read in frame from base 1. The germline V gene (reference sequence) yields MNHEY for CDR1 and SMNVEV for CDR2. V trim: 0 bases; J trim: 4 bases; unmatched bases: 2. The library was produced with the immunoSEQ multiplex PCR assay. As stored in TCRdb, this immuneACCESS dataset retains in-frame rearrangements with V and J assigned. A fraction of the clones does not appear; measured against another copy, unresolved V genes explain less than half of the discrepancy, and the remainder lacks a known reason. The sample contains 70,000 to 90,000 clones, roughly nine tenths of them found a single time. 3.5% to 4% of the sample lies in the top ten.

The sequencing used PBMCs, collected in the first trimester of pregnancy. This receptor was obtained from a female donor in good health, serving as a control in a pregnancy study. Some clones in this sample may be carry-over from other donors' samples. Recombination joined TRBV27 with TRBJ2-7; 11 bases in the junction line up with TRBD1. The DNA sequence reads TGTGCCAGCAGTTTATCTGGACAGGGGGCGTACGAGCAGTACTTC. It translates to CASSLSGQGAYEQYF.